The clone carrying this TCR beta chain was counted between two and nine times. The record originates from a study of T cells in Graves' hyperthyroidism and ophthalmopathy. RNA transcripts gave rise to amplified TCR beta CDR3 regions. First-round RT-PCR with HTBI primers amplified the TCR CDR3 region. A single record per CDR3 protein comes from TCRdb applying MiXCR to the multiplex PCR reads. Of around 620,000 distinct CDR3 sequences in the sample, 14% are singletons; the top ten hold 7.1%. Trimming took off 3 bases at V and 0 bases at J, with 7 bases between the two ends. The germline V gene has CDR1 SGHRS and CDR2 YFSETQ. This CDR3 is 13 amino acids long.

The sequencing sample was made of blood. The clonotype was recovered from a woman aged 18-35 years with Graves' ophthalmopathy. V gene TRBV5-1 combines with J gene TRBJ2-7; D gene uncertain. The CDR3, as DNA: TGCGCCAGCAGCTCATTGCCCTCCTACGAGCAGTACTTC. Translated: CASSSLPSYEQYF.